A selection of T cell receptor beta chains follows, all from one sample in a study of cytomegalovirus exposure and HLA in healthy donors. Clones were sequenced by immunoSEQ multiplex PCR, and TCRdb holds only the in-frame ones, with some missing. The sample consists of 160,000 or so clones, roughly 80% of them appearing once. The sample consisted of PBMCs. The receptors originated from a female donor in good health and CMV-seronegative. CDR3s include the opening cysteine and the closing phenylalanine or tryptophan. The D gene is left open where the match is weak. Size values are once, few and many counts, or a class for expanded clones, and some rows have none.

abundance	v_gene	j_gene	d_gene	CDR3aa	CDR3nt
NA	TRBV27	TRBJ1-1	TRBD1	CASSVDRDTEAFF	TGTGCCAGCAGTGTCGACAGGGACACTGAAGCTTTCTTT
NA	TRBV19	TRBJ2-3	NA	CASSIGHIRVGDTQYF	TGTGCCAGTAGTATAGGTCATATCAGGGTCGGTGATACGCAGTATTTT
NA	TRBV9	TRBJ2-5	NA	CASSVGSRSRGLSETQYF	TGTGCCAGCAGCGTAGGATCTCGGAGCAGGGGATTGTCAGAGACCCAGTACTTC
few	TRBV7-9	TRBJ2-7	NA	CASSLALTPEQYF	TGTGCCAGCAGCTTAGCCCTCACCCCCGAGCAGTACTTC
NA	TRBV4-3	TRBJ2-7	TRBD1	CASSHDRGPYEQYF	TGCGCCAGCAGCCACGACAGGGGACCCTACGAGCAGTACTTC
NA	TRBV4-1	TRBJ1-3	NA	CASSQDRVSGNTIYF	TGCGCCAGCAGCCAAGACAGGGTTTCAGGAAACACCATATATTTT
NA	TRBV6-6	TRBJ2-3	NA	CASLGTFPSTDTQYF	TGTGCCAGCCTCGGGACTTTTCCTAGCACAGATACGCAGTATTTT
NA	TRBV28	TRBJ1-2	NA	CASNLLRGGVPGYTF	TGTGCCAGCAACCTCCTTAGGGGGGGGGTACCTGGCTACACCTTC
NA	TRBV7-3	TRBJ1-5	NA	CASSLGRTASNQPQHF	TGTGCCAGCAGCTTAGGTAGGACAGCTAGCAATCAGCCCCAGCATTTT
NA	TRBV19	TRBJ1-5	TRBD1	CASSIGQGPVRMHF	TGTGCCAGTAGTATAGGACAGGGGCCGGTGAGGATGCATTTT
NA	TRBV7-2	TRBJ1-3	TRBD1	CASSLTQTGPGNTIYF	TGTGCCAGCAGCTTAACCCAGACAGGGCCTGGAAACACCATATATTTT
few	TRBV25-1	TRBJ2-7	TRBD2	CASSPGTSGTNYEQYF	TGTGCCAGCAGTCCTGGGACTAGCGGGACTAACTACGAGCAGTACTTC
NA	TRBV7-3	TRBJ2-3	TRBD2	CASSLSPSGRTDTQYF	TGTGCCAGCAGCTTAAGTCCTAGCGGGAGAACAGATACGCAGTATTTT
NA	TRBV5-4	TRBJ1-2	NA	CASSFGGFYGYTF	TGTGCCAGCAGCTTCGGGGGATTCTATGGCTACACCTTC
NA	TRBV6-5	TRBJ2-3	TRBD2	CASRREGTQYF	TGTGCCAGCAGACGGGAGGGTACGCAGTATTTT
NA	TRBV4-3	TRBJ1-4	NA	CASSQDGSGEAEKLFF	TGCGCCAGCAGCCAAGATGGGAGCGGAGAGGCTGAAAAACTGTTTTTT
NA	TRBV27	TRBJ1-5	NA	CASSPGYSNQPQHF	TGTGCCAGCAGTCCCGGGTATAGCAATCAGCCCCAGCATTTT
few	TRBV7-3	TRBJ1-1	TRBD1	CASSRGQGTEAFF	TGTGCCAGCAGCCGGGGACAGGGAACTGAAGCTTTCTTT
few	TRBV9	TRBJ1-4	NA	CASSVEGRTGEKLFF	TGTGCCAGCAGCGTTGAAGGGAGAACGGGTGAAAAACTGTTTTTT
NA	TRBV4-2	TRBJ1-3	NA	CASSQDSGSGNTIYF	TGTGCCAGCAGCCAAGATTCAGGCTCCGGAAACACCATATATTTT
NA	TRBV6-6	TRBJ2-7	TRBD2	CASLYDGGGLGEQYF	TGTGCCAGCCTCTATGACGGGGGGGGTCTGGGGGAGCAGTACTTC
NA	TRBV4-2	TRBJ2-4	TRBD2	CASSHGGGARNIQYF	TGTGCCAGCAGCCACGGCGGGGGGGCTAGGAACATTCAGTACTTC
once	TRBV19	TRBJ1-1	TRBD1	CASRPTGGDTEAFF	TGTGCCAGTAGGCCAACAGGGGGAGACACTGAAGCTTTCTTT
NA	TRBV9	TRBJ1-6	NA	CASSATGFYNSPLHF	TGTGCCAGCAGCGCGACAGGATTCTATAATTCACCCCTCCACTTT